This T cell receptor (beta chain) was obtained from a study of shared clonotypes between healthy human individuals. The repertoire was sequenced with immunoSEQ multiplex PCR; TCRdb's copy has only in-frame clones and lacks some. The sample includes 400,000 to 550,000 clones, 79% seen only once; the top ten take more than 10%. The sample consisted of PBMCs. This receptor was identified in a woman aged 40 to 55 in good health. Some clones in this sample may be carry-over from other donors' samples.

The CDR3 protein is CSVEEAQGETQYF. CDR3 nucleotide sequence: TGCAGCGTTGAAGAAGCCCAGGGGGAGACCCAGTACTTC. This chain connects TRBV29-1 to TRBJ2-5, with a weak D call TRBD1 (6 bases). CDR1 is SQVTM, CDR2 ANQGSEA, per germline. The CDR3 covers 13 residues. Trimming stripped 0 bases from V and 5 bases from J, with 10 bases between.